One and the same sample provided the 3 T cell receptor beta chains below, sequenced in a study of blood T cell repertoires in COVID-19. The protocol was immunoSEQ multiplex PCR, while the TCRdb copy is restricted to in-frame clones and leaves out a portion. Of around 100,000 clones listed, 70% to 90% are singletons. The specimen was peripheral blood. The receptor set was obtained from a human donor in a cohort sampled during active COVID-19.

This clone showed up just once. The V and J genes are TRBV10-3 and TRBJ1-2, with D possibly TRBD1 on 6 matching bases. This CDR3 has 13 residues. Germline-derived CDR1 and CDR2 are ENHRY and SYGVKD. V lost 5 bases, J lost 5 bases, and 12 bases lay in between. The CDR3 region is CAISPEGGYGYTF. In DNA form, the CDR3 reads TGTGCCATCAGTCCGGAGGGGGGGTATGGCTACACCTTC.

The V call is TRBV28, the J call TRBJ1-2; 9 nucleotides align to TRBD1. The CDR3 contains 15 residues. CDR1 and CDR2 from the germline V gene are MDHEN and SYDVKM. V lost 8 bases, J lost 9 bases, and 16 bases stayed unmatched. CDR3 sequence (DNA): TGTGCCAGCCACGACGGGACAGGGTCGATATTTAGCTACACCTTC. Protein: CASHDGTGSIFSYTF.

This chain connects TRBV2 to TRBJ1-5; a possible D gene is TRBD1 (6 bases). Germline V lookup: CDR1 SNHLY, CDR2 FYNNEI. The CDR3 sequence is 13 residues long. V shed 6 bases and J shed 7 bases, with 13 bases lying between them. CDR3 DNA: TGTGCCAGCAGGGGACAAGGGGCACAGCCCCAGCATTTT. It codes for CASRGQGAQPQHF.